This T cell receptor (beta chain) was captured in a study of T cell changes during pregnancy in multiple sclerosis. TCRdb's copy holds only in-frame clones and misses some; the assay was immunoSEQ multiplex PCR. The sample shows about 52,000 clones, around 94% of them seen only once. The CDR3 totals 14 residues. The germline CDR1 and CDR2 sequences are MNHNY and SVGAGI (reference sequence). V lost 2 bases, J lost 4 bases, and 5 bases stayed unmatched. The chain employs TRBV6-6 and TRBJ2-7, with TRBD1 matching 7 bases. The sequences come from CD4+ T cells from peripheral blood mononuclear cells, collected in the third trimester of pregnancy. This sequence originates from a female donor with multiple sclerosis, enrolled in a pregnancy study. The DNA for the CDR3 is TGTGCCAGCAGTTACCCCGGGACAGCTTACGAGCAGTACTTC. This gives the protein CASSYPGTAYEQYF.